This T cell receptor (beta chain) stems from a study of cytomegalovirus exposure and HLA in healthy donors. Study summary: In terms of ancestry, the Caucasian-associated cluster contained 75% to 90% of the roughly 400 genotyped donors. Study findings and constraints: V- and J-gene trimming in TCR beta was tied to a missense DCLRE1C variant by an analysis performed later.

Comment on this clone: Its target is not known.

Unrecorded immune exposure was likely among donors, who were nominally healthy when sampled. Germline lookup yields CDR1 SEHNR and CDR2 FQNEAQ (reference sequence). The CDR3 covers 14 residues. V was clipped by 1 base and J by 2 bases, with 5 bases between them. This PCR relied on a set of 60 Vbeta primers and 13 Jbeta primers. Clones were read by immunoSEQ multiplex PCR, and TCRdb kept only the in-frame ones, dropping some. Of more than 95,000 clones in the sample, 70% to 85% were seen once. The genes are TRBV7-9 and TRBJ2-2; D not certain. Sequencing input: PBMCs. The receptor was derived from a woman between 18 and 29 years old in good health and CMV-seropositive. This chain's CDR3 is CASSLGGNTGELFF. CDR3 DNA: TGTGCCAGCAGCTTAGGAGGTAACACCGGGGAGCTGTTTTTT.